The next 3 T cell receptor beta chains were all read from a single sample in a study of T cell responses to AZD1222 COVID-19 vaccine. Here immunoSEQ multiplex PCR was the method, and the copy in TCRdb shows in-frame clones only, minus some. There are over 150,000 clones in the sample; roughly 87% occur only once, and 2.6% lies in the top ten. The starting material was peripheral blood, obtained on day 0 of AZD1222 vaccination. The receptors stem from an adult in good health.

Here the CDR3 DNA reads TGCGCCAGCAGCCGAGACACAGTGAACACTGAAGCTTTCTTT. Protein product: CASSRDTVNTEAFF. The chain recombines TRBV5-1 with TRBJ1-1; no clear D gene. This CDR3 contains 14 residues. V lost 4 bases to trimming and J lost 0 bases, with 10 bases between them. The germline CDR1 and CDR2 sequences are SGHRS and YFSETQ.

This chain joins TRBV14 and TRBJ1-4; D is ambiguous. The CDR3 is 17 residues long. Germline V gene data show CDR1 as SGHDN and CDR2 as FVKESK. Trimming took 3 bases from V and 1 from J, leaving 15 bases between them. The CDR3 DNA is TGTGCCAGCAGCCAGGCTCCCCGGGTCGGAACTAATGAAAAACTGTTTTTT. It yields the protein CASSQAPRVGTNEKLFF.

The chain links TRBV5-1 to TRBJ2-1, with D tentatively TRBD1 or TRBD2 (5 bases each). This CDR3 has 15 residues. The V end lost 0 bases, the J end lost 3 bases, and 10 bases lay between the germline ends. Germline V gene lookup returns CDR1 SGHRS and CDR2 YFSETQ. The CDR3 DNA follows: TGCGCCAGCAGCTTGGTGGGGACGAGCTACAATGAGCAGTTCTTC. Translated, it gives CASSLVGTSYNEQFF.